The 9 T cell receptor beta chains presented below share a single source sample, sequenced in a study of cytomegalovirus exposure and HLA in healthy donors. The table came from immunoSEQ multiplex PCR; TCRdb's copy has only in-frame clones and leaves some out. The profile shows about 72,000 clones, roughly 94% of them singletons. Sequencing was performed on PBMCs. Source of these receptors: a young woman in good health and CMV-seropositive.

The rearrangement uses TRBV11-2 and TRBJ2-7; TRBD1 aligns across 7 bases. The CDR3 is 15 amino acids. Germline CDR1 reads SGHAT; CDR2 reads FQNNGV. After removal of 2 bases from V and 0 bases from J, the junction contained 4 bases not matched to a gene. The CDR3 spells CASSLNPGGSYEQYF. CDR3 nucleotides: TGTGCCAGCAGCTTAAACCCAGGGGGCTCCTACGAGCAGTACTTC.

V gene TRBV6-1 combines with J gene TRBJ1-5; no firm D call. This CDR3 spans 13 amino acids. Germline-derived CDR1 and CDR2 are MNHNS and SASEGT. V lost 2 bases to trimming and J lost 1 base, with 3 bases between them. The CDR3 nucleotides are TGTGCCAGCAGTGAAATAAGCAATCAGCCCCAGCATTTT. The encoded protein is CASSEISNQPQHF.

V and J are TRBV5-6 and TRBJ2-3, with 8 bases identical to TRBD2. CDR1 and CDR2 from the germline V gene are SGHDT and YYEEEE. Unmatched junction bases numbered 9, after V lost 5 bases and J lost 4 bases. The CDR3 covers 15 residues. The CDR3 spells CASSRGGAGADTQYF. CDR3 bases: TGTGCCAGCAGTCGGGGGGGGGCCGGGGCAGATACGCAGTATTTT.

The chain links TRBV5-1 to TRBJ2-3, with 10 bases aligning to TRBD1. The germline gives CDR1 SGHRS, CDR2 YFSETQ. The CDR3 spans 15 residues. With V trimmed by 4 bases and J by 1 base, 3 bases remained unmatched. The DNA of the CDR3 is TGCGCCAGCAGCCGGGGGACAGGGGGCACAGATACGCAGTATTTT. Translation: CASSRGTGGTDTQYF.

CDR3 amino acids: CASSHGGDTEAFF. Written as DNA, the CDR3 is TGCGCCAGCAGCCATGGGGGGGACACTGAAGCTTTCTTT. V is TRBV4-1 and J is TRBJ1-1; maybe TRBD1 (5 bases). This CDR3 is built from 13 residues. V was clipped by 3 bases and J by 3 bases, with 8 bases between them. Germline V gene data show CDR1 as MGHRA and CDR2 as YSYEKL.

The rearrangement joins TRBV30 to TRBJ1-5; D uncertain. This CDR3 comprises 14 residues. V lost 5 bases and J 2 bases, leaving 13 bases between the germline ends. Germline CDR1 GTSNPN, CDR2 SVGIG (reference sequence). In DNA, the CDR3 is TGTGCCTGGGGTGGGCCGGGTGGCAATCAGCCCCAGCATTTT. Its protein product is CAWGGPGGNQPQHF.

CDR3 nucleotide sequence: TGCGCCAGCAGTGGGACTAGCCGAAACACAGATACGCAGTATTTT. Its translation: CASSGTSRNTDTQYF. The J gene is TRBJ2-3, the V gene TRBV10-2; 8 nucleotides line up with TRBD2. Trimming cost V 4 bases and J 2 bases; bases outside gene matches: 5. The CDR3 covers 15 residues. Germline V CDR1 and CDR2: WSHSY, SAAADI.

CDR3 DNA sequence: TGCAGCGCCCAGTTGTCAGGGGGCTACGAGCAGTACTTC. Encoded protein: CSAQLSGGYEQYF. The chain employs TRBV29-1 and TRBJ2-7; 7 bases map to TRBD1. V lost 7 bases to trimming and J lost 3 bases; unmatched junction nucleotides: 9. The CDR3 consists of 13 residues. Germline assignment: CDR1 SQVTM and CDR2 ANQGSEA.

The chain joins TRBV29-1 to TRBJ2-7; 8 nucleotides line up with TRBD1. The germline gives CDR1 SQVTM, CDR2 ANQGSEA. Unmatched junction bases numbered 4, after V lost 4 bases and J lost 2 bases. This CDR3 contains 13 residues. The CDR3 bases are TGCAGCGTTGGGACAGGGAAACCCTACGAGCAGTACTTC. Encoded protein: CSVGTGKPYEQYF.